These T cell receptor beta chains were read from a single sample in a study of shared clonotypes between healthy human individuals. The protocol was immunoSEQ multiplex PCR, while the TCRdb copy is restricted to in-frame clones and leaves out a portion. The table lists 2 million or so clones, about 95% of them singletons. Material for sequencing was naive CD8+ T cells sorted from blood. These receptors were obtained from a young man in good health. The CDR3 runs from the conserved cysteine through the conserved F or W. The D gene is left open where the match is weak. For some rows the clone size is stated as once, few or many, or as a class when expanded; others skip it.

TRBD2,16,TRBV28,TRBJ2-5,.,CASSPRLAGHQETQYF,TGTGCCAGCAGTCCCAGACTAGCGGGGCACCAAGAGACCCAGTACTTC
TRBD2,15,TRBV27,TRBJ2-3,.,CASSHLAGSTDTQYF,TGTGCCAGCAGTCACCTAGCGGGTAGCACAGATACGCAGTATTTT
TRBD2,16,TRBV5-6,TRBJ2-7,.,CASSLVGSGRGYEQYF,TGTGCCAGCAGCTTGGTGGGCAGCGGGAGGGGCTACGAGCAGTACTTC
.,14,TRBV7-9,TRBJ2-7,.,CASSLAQGRDEQYF,TGTGCCAGCAGCTTAGCGCAGGGGAGGGACGAGCAGTACTTC
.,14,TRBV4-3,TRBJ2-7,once,CASSAGTGDGEQYF,TGCGCCAGCAGCGCCGGGACCGGGGATGGCGAGCAGTACTTC
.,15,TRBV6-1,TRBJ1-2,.,CASSELGDPNYGYTF,TGTGCCAGCAGTGAATTAGGAGACCCTAACTATGGCTACACCTTC
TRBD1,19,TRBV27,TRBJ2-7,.,CASSPGQGAIPTSSYEQYF,TGTGCCAGCAGCCCGGGACAGGGGGCTATTCCGACGAGCTCCTACGAGCAGTACTTC
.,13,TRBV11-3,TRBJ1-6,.,CASSLGAGSPLHF,TGTGCCAGCAGCTTAGGTGCAGGATCACCCCTCCACTTT
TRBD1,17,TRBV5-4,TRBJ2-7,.,CASSLAQGQGQPYEQYF,TGTGCCAGCAGCTTGGCCCAAGGACAGGGGCAGCCCTACGAGCAGTACTTC
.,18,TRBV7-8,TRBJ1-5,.,CASSFETGRKNSNQPQHF,TGTGCCAGCAGCTTCGAGACCGGACGGAAGAATAGCAATCAGCCCCAGCATTTT
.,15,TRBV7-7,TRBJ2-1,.,CASSFEAGGDNEQFF,TGTGCTAGCAGCTTCGAGGCAGGGGGGGACAATGAGCAGTTCTTC
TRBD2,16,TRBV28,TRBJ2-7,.,CASSSSTSGASYEQYF,TGTGCCAGCAGTTCCTCGACTAGCGGGGCCTCCTACGAGCAGTACTTC
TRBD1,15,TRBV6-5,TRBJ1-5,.,CASSPTGGDNQPQHF,TGTGCCAGCAGTCCGACAGGGGGCGACAATCAGCCCCAGCATTTT
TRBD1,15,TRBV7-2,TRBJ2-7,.,CASSLGGGPLVEQYF,TGTGCCAGCAGCTTAGGAGGGGGCCCCCTTGTCGAGCAGTACTTC
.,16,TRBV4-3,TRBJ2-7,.,CASSQDDAGVSYEQYF,TGCGCCAGCAGCCAGGACGATGCAGGAGTTTCCTACGAGCAGTACTTC
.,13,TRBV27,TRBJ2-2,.,CASRPVGALELFF,TGTGCCAGCAGACCCGTCGGGGCCCTTGAGCTGTTTTTT
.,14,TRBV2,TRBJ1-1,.,CASPEGGTGTEAFF,TGTGCCAGCCCAGAGGGGGGCACGGGAACTGAAGCTTTCTTT